This T cell receptor beta chain was identified during a study of blood T cells in healthy people across ages (dated by TCRdb to about 2015). Regarding the complete study: In model experiments, template switching captured about one uniquely barcoded TCR beta cDNA molecule for every two T cells. The study measured age-related changes in TCR beta repertoire diversity using deep sequencing normalized with unique cDNA molecular identifiers. Four age groups were formed from the donors: young (average approximately 15 years), middle-aged (roughly 38), aged (roughly 59) and long-lived (82). To avoid experimental bias, donors of different ages were randomly spread across the sequencing lanes. Using the same blood draw, the study looked at two additional independent replicas of 1 million unique cDNA reads for two donors, one aged 18 to 30 and the other aged 80 or older.

The roughly 39 donors, aged roughly 6 to 100 years, were systemically healthy Caucasian individuals from Russia. Around 10 milliliters of peripheral blood were collected from each donor into EDTA-treated Vacutainer tubes. PBMCs were isolated by Ficoll-Paque density-gradient centrifugation, with at least 6.5 million obtained per sample. Trizol reagent was used to extract total RNA from PBMCs, with at least 6 micrograms per sample. The percentages of naive CD45RAhigh/CD27high T cells were determined by flow cytometry on a PBMC aliquot from every donor. The study at large found these results: The percentage of naive T cells measured by flow cytometry correlated strongly with observed TCR beta diversity. The CMV infection status of donors was not known, potentially confounding age-related changes in expanded clonotypes. Estimates of total diversity based on one million sequenced T cells were regarded as lower bounds and as underestimates. Compared with the aged group, more naive CD4+ T cells, fewer expanded clones and increased TCR diversity were shown by the long-lived group, suggesting age selection. Because profiling used bulk unsorted PBMCs, naive and antigen-experienced compartments could not be compared conclusively. As age increased, observed TCR beta diversity per million T cells dropped in a roughly linear way, and a significant reduction was already evident by age about 36.

On this clonotype itself: Its cognate antigen has yet to be identified. An end of the junction differs from the germline gene, which may be a read error.

Measured from the cysteine to the phenylalanine, the CDR3 is 15 residues long. Just CDR3 DNA is preserved here, 45 bases in frame from base 1. From the germline V gene, CDR1 is MGHRA and CDR2 is YSYEKL. Receptors were amplified or captured by 5' RACE. This sample was sequenced with an Illumina HiSeq 2500. A second 7 to 11 cycle PCR used a sample-barcoded 5' primer and a J-beta primer mix. A unique molecular identifier was introduced onto each TCR beta cDNA molecule by a template-switch 5' adaptor carrying 12 random nucleotides. Each sample yielded at least 3 million CDR3-containing paired-end reads. First-strand cDNA synthesis was performed from all RNA using the Mint cDNA synthesis kit, with priming by a TRBC-specific oligonucleotide. Following uracil-DNA glycosylase treatment, all cDNA underwent a first 18-cycle PCR with the universal primers M1SS and BC2_uni_R. Per the authors' processing: For normalization, 1 million high-quality reads, each with a distinct molecular identifier, were randomly selected from each sample. Instead of being binned into consensus sequences, reads with shared molecular identifiers were discarded. CDR3 identification, clonotype clustering and error correction used MiTCR with a Q25 quality threshold and the strictest error-elimination algorithm. Lower-bound total TCR beta diversity was estimated with a nonparametric unseen species model using Euler transformation. TCRdb itself trimmed the public reads at Q25 with fastp, ran MiXCR and retained productive beta chains. Duplicate CDR3 protein sequences are folded into a single record with the most common DNA and genes. The V and J calls shown here were made by TCRdb, not taken from the authors' results. Present in this sample are some 880,000 distinct CDR3 sequences, under 40% of which were seen just once. The ten biggest clones cover 13% of the sample.

The sequence was obtained from a man between 18 and 29 years old in good health. The specimen sequenced was blood. This receptor chain uses TRBV4-1 and TRBJ1-1; 9 central bases correspond to TRBD1. The CDR3 protein sequence reads: CASSLQGAMNTEAFF. The DNA is TGTGCCAGCAGCTTACAGGGGGCGATGAACACTGAAGCTTTCTTT.